Given below is one T cell receptor beta chain in context. This sample was taken from a study of T cells in tuberculosis. Sequencing of TCR-alpha and TCR-beta chains was unpaired. TCRdb keeps only in-frame clones here, not all; method: immunoSEQ multiplex PCR. The sample lists about 58,000 clones; approximately 85% were seen once. Germline lookup yields CDR1 ENHRY and CDR2 SYGVKD. V shed 4 bases and J shed 0 bases, with 15 bases lying between them. This CDR3 comprises 16 residues. Sorting used thawed, overnight-rested PBMC stained with anti-CD3, a viability dye and GMM-loaded CD1B tetramer. The lipid loaded on the CD1B tetramers was C32 glucose monomycolate from Rhodococcus equi. Each donor contributed some 100,000 sorted tetramer-negative cells. Overall study results and limits: T cells binding CD1B-GMM tetramer weakly possibly escaped the sort.

This clonotype was obtained from an adult woman with latent tuberculosis. The material sequenced was CD1b-GMM tetramer-negative cells sorted from PBMCs. The J gene is TRBJ1-2, the V gene TRBV10-3; possible D gene TRBD1, 6 bases. The CDR3 nucleotides read TGTGCCATCAGTGCAACCGGGACAAAGGCTAACTATGGCTACACCTTC. Its protein is CAISATGTKANYGYTF.